Below, 6 T cell receptor beta chains from the same sample are listed, as sequenced in a study of cytomegalovirus exposure and HLA in healthy donors (dated by TCRdb to the late 2010s). Library construction relied on the immunoSEQ multiplex PCR assay. A mixture of 60 forward primers for TCR Vbeta segments and 13 reverse primers for TCR Jbeta segments was used in the multiplex PCR. TCRdb retrieved this table from immuneACCESS and kept in-frame rearrangements only. Not all clones are present; in checked studies, unresolved V genes account for under half, and no reason is known for the remainder. This sample has 180,000 or so clones in its table, and 75% to 90% of those were observed once. 0.25% to 0.4% of the sample belongs to the ten largest clones. Specimen: PBMCs. These receptors all come from a woman in her twenties or thirties in good health and CMV-seronegative.

This chain uses TRBV6-6 with TRBJ2-7; maybe TRBD1 (5 bases). V lost 5 bases, J lost 2 bases, and 7 bases lay in between. Germline V gene sequence: CDR1 MNHNY, CDR2 SVGAGI (reference sequence). This CDR3 has 12 amino acids. CDR3 coding DNA: TGTGCCAGCAGTGGACATACCTACGAGCAGTACTTC. Amino acid sequence: CASSGHTYEQYF.

The chain is built from TRBV7-2 and TRBJ2-1, with 10 positions matching TRBD2. The J segment lost 2 bases and the V segment lost 4 bases, leaving 11 bases of the junction unmatched. The germline gives CDR1 SGHTA, CDR2 FQGNSA. There are 18 residues in the CDR3. The CDR3 region is CASSSRYTGTSAYNEQFF. CDR3 DNA: TGTGCCAGCAGCTCTAGATACACCGGGACTAGCGCCTACAATGAGCAGTTCTTC.

CDR3 region: CAISETGSGELFF. CDR3 nucleotide sequence: TGTGCCATCAGTGAGACAGGGTCCGGGGAGCTGTTTTTT. The gene calls are TRBV10-3 and TRBJ2-2; possible D gene TRBD1, 6 bases. V lost 2 bases and J lost 6, with 7 bases in between. Germline V gene data show CDR1 as ENHRY and CDR2 as SYGVKD. The CDR3 has 13 residues.

The V and J genes are TRBV27 and TRBJ1-1; no firm D call. This CDR3 contains 15 residues. Germline V gene data show CDR1 as MNHEY and CDR2 as SMNVEV (reference sequence). Trimming took 7 bases from V and 6 from J, leaving 21 bases between them. CDR3 DNA sequence: TGTGCCAGCAATATGGCGGGCACAGTCGATGCTGAAGCTTTCTTT. It is translated as CASNMAGTVDAEAFF.

CDR3 DNA: TGTGCCAGCAGCGTAGTAGGGAGAGGCAGCGCAGATACGCAGTATTTT. This translates into CASSVVGRGSADTQYF. J is TRBJ2-3 and V is TRBV9; possibly TRBD2 for D (5 bases). Trimming cost V 0 bases and J 4 bases, with 15 bases left between them. The CDR3 has 16 amino acids. Per the germline V gene, CDR1 is SGDLS and CDR2 is YYNGEE.

The chain combines TRBV5-1 with TRBJ2-7; TRBD2 is a possible D gene (6 bases). Deletions cut 6 bases from V and 7 bases from J, with 17 bases between. Germline V gene sequence: CDR1 SGHRS, CDR2 YFSETQ. This CDR3 contains 13 residues. CDR3 sequence reads: CASTPLGGSEQYF. CDR3 DNA sequence: TGCGCCAGCACACCTCTGGGGGGTTCGGAGCAGTACTTC. The whole variable domain, filled in from reference TRBV5-1 and TRBJ2-7, reads KAGVTQTPRYLIKTRGQQVTLSCSPISGHRSVSWYQQTPGQGLQFLFEYFSETQRNKGNFPGRFSGRQFSNSRSEMNVSTLELGDSALYLCASTPLGGSEQYFGPGTRLTVT.